Sequencing of this TCR beta chain was carried out in a study of control samples from healthy donors and cancer patients. Assay used: immunoSEQ multiplex PCR; TCRdb lists only in-frame clones, some missing. The sample has about 86,000 clones; just under 95% are singletons. The clonotype comes from a woman aged 18-29 years in good health. Source material: blood.

CDR3 nucleotides: TGTGCCAGCAGCTGGGGCATAGGAGGGGCCAACGTCCTGACTTTC. Translated: CASSWGIGGANVLTF. The chain uses TRBV5-6 and TRBJ2-6; D perhaps matches TRBD1 (5 bases). V gave up 3 bases and J gave up 4 bases, with 11 bases separating them. CDR1 and CDR2 from the germline V gene are SGHDT and YYEEEE. This CDR3 has 15 amino acids.